This paragraph reports one T cell receptor beta chain. What this receptor recognizes is not known. No clone much larger than this one lies a single base away; base qualities are absent. The data originate from a study of blood T cell repertoires in COVID-19 (dated by TCRdb to between 2020 and 2021). Regarding the study in general: Samples covering the acute and convalescent phases of COVID-19 were provided by collaborators in the United States, Italy and Spain. The material from the prospective study consisted of cDNA or gDNA derived from T cells, B-cell-depleted T cells, or PBMCs. Subjects who had been exposed to COVID-19, were actively infected with it, or had recovered from it provided the deeply sampled blood TCRbeta repertoires that made up the dataset. A freely available public database, intended as a resource for researchers studying the immune response to SARS-CoV-2, is where the repertoires were released. Samples were obtained from the ongoing ImmuneRACE study (first 160 participants) and from 1,254 subjects provided by 6 global collaborators. Nearly every sample came with metadata listing a de-identified subject ID, COVID-19 status, age in years and sex. Where HLA class I and class II types were available, the types were taken from metadata supplied by the sample provider, not from assay-based typing.

What the research found in general, with its limitations: The amount of clinical and demographic metadata varied by source and participant and was provided uncurated.

Participants in the prospective study were aged about 18 to 95 years, lived in approximately 26 United States geographic areas, and enrolled through a virtual design. In the prospective study, participants were assigned to cohorts based on the clinical history participants reported in a screening survey and a study questionnaire. For ImmuneRACE Cohort 3, a participant was defined as recovered based on two consecutive negative NP/OP PCR tests, clearance by a healthcare professional, or resolution of symptoms. Each participant in the prospective study had whole blood, serum and a nasopharyngeal or oropharyngeal swab collected by mobile phlebotomists. Prospective study participants could optionally give additional blood draws and questionnaires over an approximately 2-month period. Blood samples from the prospective study were shipped frozen or at room temperature prior to DNA extraction. There are 13 amino acids in the CDR3, from cysteine to phenylalanine inclusive. The kept DNA is CDR3 alone, 39 bases in frame from the first base. CDR1 and CDR2, per the germline V gene (reference sequence), are LNHDA and SQIVND. Trimming at the junction amounts to 7 bases on V and 6 bases on J, and the germline ends lie 15 bases apart.

TCRbeta CDR3 regions were amplified from genomic DNA by means of the immunoSEQ Assay, a bias-controlled multiplex PCR. The paper's data handling went like this. The number of nucleated cells in each sample was estimated by amplification of reference gene primers within the assay. To quantify the absolute abundance of each unique TCRbeta CDR3 rearrangement, sequence reads were collapsed and filtered. For each sample, productive Simpson clonality was calculated by taking the square root of Simpson's diversity index across productive rearrangements. The table comes from immuneACCESS by way of TCRdb, which keeps in-frame sequences with V and J called. Part of the clones is missing from these tables; in studies checked, under half for an unresolved V gene and the rest for unknown reasons. V and J calls and clone size come straight from that table; D and trimming were deduced from the DNA. For this sample there are 490,000 or so clones; 80% to 90% appear just once. The ten largest clones capture 7% to 10% of the sample.

This sequence uses TRBV19 and TRBJ1-2; the D gene is perhaps TRBD1, from 5 matching bases. Sequencing used PBMCs or T cells enriched from blood (not recorded which). The sequence was obtained from a woman aged 55-75 years who had recovered from COVID-19. The nucleotide sequence is given as TGTGCCAGTATCCATCGGGGGGGAGATGGCTACACCTTC. This gives the protein CASIHRGGDGYTF.